This TCR beta chain was obtained from a study of blood T cell repertoires in COVID-19. The overall study: Donors in the United States, Italy and Spain gave samples during acute or convalescent COVID-19. Nucleic acid was either cDNA or gDNA, and it came from T cells, B-cell-depleted T cells, or PBMCs.

Germline assignment: CDR1 MNHEY and CDR2 SMNVEV (reference sequence). This CDR3 contains 14 residues. V dropped 4 bases and J dropped 5 bases, with 12 bases sitting between them. Authors' processing steps: Amplification from reference gene primers served as the basis for estimated nucleated cell counts. This table comes from immunoSEQ multiplex PCR, and its TCRdb copy is limited to in-frame clones, with some not included. V, J and clone size derive from that table, while D and trimming were established from the DNA sequence. Seen here are under 40,000 clones, around 73% observed once, and the top ten hold 7% to 9%.

Sequencing input: peripheral blood. The chain has TRBV27 and TRBJ2-1; the D is unclear. The source is a woman aged 60-75 years with acute or convalescent COVID-19. The CDR3 DNA follows: TGTGCCAGCAGTTCCTGGCCCCCCGACAATGAGCAGTTCTTC. Translating it yields CASSSWPPDNEQFF.